The 16 T cell receptor beta chains reported below all come from one sample, sequenced in a study of blood T cell repertoires in COVID-19. Produced via immunoSEQ multiplex PCR; TCRdb's table is partial and in-frame only. This table holds about 28,000 clones, approximately 85% found once. Input material: peripheral blood. The receptors derive from a man aged 60-69 years with COVID-19, enrolled during active disease.

V is TRBV5-4 and J is TRBJ2-7; D not certain. The V and J ends lost 0 bases and 4 bases respectively, with 11 bases between them. The CDR3 is 14 amino acids. Per the germline V gene, CDR1 is SGHNT and CDR2 is YYREEE (reference sequence). The CDR3 region is CASSLAQKSYEQYF. The CDR3 region has the DNA TGTGCCAGCAGCTTGGCTCAGAAATCATACGAGCAGTACTTC.

This clone has only a few counts. CDR3 DNA: TGTGCCAGCAAGCAGGGGACAGATACGCAGTATTTT. Translated, it gives CASKQGTDTQYF. The chain has TRBV25-1 and TRBJ2-3, with D possibly TRBD1 on 6 matching bases. Germline V CDR1 and CDR2: MGHDK, SYGVNS. This CDR3 is 12 amino acids long. The ends were cut back, 7 bases at V and 3 bases at J, with 8 bases in the middle.

The gene calls are TRBV20-1 and TRBJ2-1, with TRBD2 identical over 7 bases. The junction had 11 bases not matched to a gene; V was cut back by 3 bases and J by 0 bases. The germline V gene has CDR1 DFQATT and CDR2 SNEGSKA (reference sequence). This CDR3 contains 17 residues. CDR3 sequence reads: CSASSLAVFSSYNEQFF. The CDR3 DNA reads TGCAGTGCTAGTTCCCTAGCGGTCTTTAGCTCCTACAATGAGCAGTTCTTC.

This rearrangement joins TRBV7-8 to TRBJ1-2; TRBD1 aligns across 10 bases. The junction had 8 bases not matched to a gene; V was cut back by 7 bases and J by 3 bases. CDR3 length equals 15 residues. Germline lookup yields CDR1 SGHVS and CDR2 FQNEAQ. The CDR3 loop reads CASKKGGTGDYGYTF. As DNA, the CDR3 is TGTGCCAGCAAAAAGGGGGGGACAGGGGACTATGGCTACACCTTC.

The CDR3 nucleotides are TGTGCCAGCAGACCCTGGGAGGGACAGGGGGGGCGGACAGATACGCAGTATTTT. Translation gives CASRPWEGQGGRTDTQYF. The rearrangement links TRBV28 to TRBJ2-3; 11 bases map to TRBD1. There are 18 residues in the CDR3. Germline CDR1 and CDR2: MDHEN and SYDVKM. Unmatched junction bases numbered 14, after V lost 6 bases and J lost 3 bases.

The V and J genes are TRBV4-1 and TRBJ2-1; D ambiguous. The CDR3 is made up of 14 amino acids. V gave up 0 bases and J gave up 6 bases, with 9 bases separating them. The germline CDR1 and CDR2 sequences are MGHRA and YSYEKL. The CDR3 protein is CASSQDLALNEQFF. The DNA of the CDR3 is TGCGCCAGCAGCCAAGATTTAGCACTCAATGAGCAGTTCTTC.

The chain combines TRBV7-8 with TRBJ1-5; D is uncertain. The CDR3 sequence is 14 residues long. Between the trimmed V and J ends, which lost 0 bases and 2 bases, there was a span of 5 bases. Germline CDR1 reads SGHVS; CDR2 reads FQNEAQ. The CDR3 nucleotides are TGTGCCAGCAGCTTAGCGGCAGGCAATCAGCCCCAGCATTTT. Its protein product is CASSLAAGNQPQHF.

The chain joins TRBV28 to TRBJ2-7; the D gene is possibly TRBD1 (6 bases). The CDR3 loop spans 12 amino acids. V was clipped by 5 bases and J by 9 bases, with 14 bases between them. Looked up from germline, CDR1 is MDHEN and CDR2 is SYDVKM. CDR3 residues: CASSPNRVGQYF. CDR3 nucleotides: TGTGCCAGCAGTCCTAACAGGGTTGGGCAGTACTTC.

This chain connects TRBV2 to TRBJ1-4, with 8 bases identical to TRBD1. This CDR3 has 14 amino acids. The V gene's germline CDR1 is SNHLY and CDR2 FYNNEI. The V and J ends lost 6 bases and 14 bases, in that order; junction bases with no gene match: 14. CDR3 DNA: TGTGCCAGCAGCGATACAGGGGGGGGGCGCCCGCTGTTTTTT. Translated, it gives CASSDTGGGRPLFF.

The chain is built from TRBV5-4 and TRBJ2-7; D might be TRBD1 (5 bases). CDR1 is SGHNT, CDR2 YYREEE, per germline (reference sequence). The CDR3 is 11 residues long. The V and J ends lost 6 bases and 4 bases respectively, with 8 bases between them. The CDR3 is CASNDRYEQYF. The CDR3 DNA sequence: TGTGCCAGCAACGACAGATACGAGCAGTACTTC.

This chain joins TRBV7-6 and TRBJ2-2, with 14 bases lining up with TRBD2. This CDR3 region has 18 residues. V lost 3 bases, J lost 0 bases, and 3 bases stayed unmatched. CDR1 and CDR2 from the germline V gene are SGHVS and FNYEAQ. The CDR3: CASSLGLAGETNTGELFF. CDR3 DNA sequence: TGTGCCAGCAGCTTGGGACTAGCGGGAGAAACGAACACCGGGGAGCTGTTTTTT.

The chain is built from TRBV5-1 and TRBJ2-1; D is possibly TRBD2 (6 bases). The CDR3 contains 14 residues. Germline CDR1 reads SGHRS; CDR2 reads YFSETQ. V was trimmed by 5 bases and J by 4 bases, leaving 13 bases between them. The DNA of the CDR3 is TGCGCCAGCAGTTGGGAGGCCTCGTACAATGAGCAGTTCTTC. It yields the protein CASSWEASYNEQFF.

This chain links TRBV19 with TRBJ1-2; TRBD1 agrees at 7 bases. Germline CDR1 and CDR2: LNHDA and SQIVND (reference sequence). The CDR3 sequence is 15 residues long. J was trimmed by 5 bases and V by 3 bases; bases with no gene match: 9. The CDR3 nucleotides read TGTGCCAGTAGTATCGGGACAGCGAAGTTTTATGGCTACACCTTC. This codes for CASSIGTAKFYGYTF.

J is TRBJ1-2 and V is TRBV25-1; 11 nucleotides line up with TRBD1. V dropped 3 bases and J dropped 7; count of bases not matched to a gene: 4. Germline CDR1 is MGHDK and CDR2 is SYGVNS. The CDR3 spans 14 residues. The CDR3 DNA follows: TGTGCCAGCAGTGATGGACAGGGGGCGGGTGGCTACACCTTC. It yields the protein CASSDGQGAGGYTF.

This clone was observed a single time. V is TRBV6-1 and J is TRBJ2-7; TRBD1 agrees at 8 bases. The CDR3 sequence is 13 residues long. Germline V gives CDR1 MNHNS, CDR2 SASEGT. With V trimmed by 3 bases and J by 2 bases, 0 bases remained unmatched. CDR3 in DNA: TGTGCCAGCAGTGAGGACAGGGCCTACGAGCAGTACTTC. Translating gives CASSEDRAYEQYF.

The rearrangement joins TRBV6-1 to TRBJ1-4; D uncertain. Germline V lookup: CDR1 MNHNS, CDR2 SASEGT. Trimming stripped 1 base from V and 4 bases from J, with 4 bases between. The CDR3 runs to 13 residues. CDR3 sequence: CASSEDYNEKLFF. The CDR3 nucleotides are TGTGCCAGCAGTGAAGATTATAATGAAAAACTGTTTTTT.